The source of this TCR beta chain is a study of blood T cell repertoires in COVID-19. This CDR3 has 14 residues. V gave up 5 bases and J gave up 3 bases; unmatched junction bases: 6. Germline V gene data show CDR1 as LGHDT and CDR2 as YNNKEL (reference sequence). TCRdb's copy holds only in-frame clones and misses some; the assay was immunoSEQ multiplex PCR. The data hold roughly 380,000 clones, with around 90% observed a single time. The sequenced sample consisted of peripheral blood. The receptor comes from a woman in her sixties with COVID-19, enrolled during active disease. The chain has TRBV3-1 (or the pseudogene TRBV3-2) and TRBJ2-5, with 7 bases that match TRBD2. The CDR3 reads CASSSRTSKETQYF. The CDR3, as DNA: TGTGCCAGCAGCTCCCGGACTAGTAAAGAGACCCAGTACTTC.